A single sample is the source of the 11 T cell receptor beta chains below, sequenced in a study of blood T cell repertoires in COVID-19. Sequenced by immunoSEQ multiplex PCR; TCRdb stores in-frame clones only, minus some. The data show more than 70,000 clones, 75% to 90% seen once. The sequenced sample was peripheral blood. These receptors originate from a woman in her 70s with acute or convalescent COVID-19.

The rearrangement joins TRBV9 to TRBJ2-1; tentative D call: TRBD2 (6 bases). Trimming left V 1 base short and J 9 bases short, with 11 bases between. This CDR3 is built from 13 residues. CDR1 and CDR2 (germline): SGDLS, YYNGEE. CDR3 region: CASSVLGGSEQFF. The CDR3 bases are TGTGCCAGCAGCGTATTGGGAGGTTCTGAGCAGTTCTTC.

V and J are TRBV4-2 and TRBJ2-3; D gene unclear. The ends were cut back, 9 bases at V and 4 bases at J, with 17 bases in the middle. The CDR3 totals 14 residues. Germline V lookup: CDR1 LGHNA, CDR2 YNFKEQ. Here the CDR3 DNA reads TGTGCCAGTAGAGGCAGCTCTTTAGCAGATACGCAGTATTTT. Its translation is CASRGSSLADTQYF.

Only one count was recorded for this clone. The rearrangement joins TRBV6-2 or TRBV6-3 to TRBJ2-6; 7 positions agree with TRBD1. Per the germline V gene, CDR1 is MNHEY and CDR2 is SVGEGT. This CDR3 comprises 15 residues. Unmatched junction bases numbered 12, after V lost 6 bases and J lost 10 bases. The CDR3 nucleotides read TGTGCCAGCAGCTCTACGGACAGGTCTATTAACGTCCTGACTTTC. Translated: CASSSTDRSINVLTF.

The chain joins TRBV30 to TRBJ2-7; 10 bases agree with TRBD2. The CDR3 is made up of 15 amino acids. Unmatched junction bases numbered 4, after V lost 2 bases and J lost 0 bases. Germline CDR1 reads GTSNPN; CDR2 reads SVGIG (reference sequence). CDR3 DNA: TGTGCCTGGAGTCCCGGGACTAGCGACTCCTACGAGCAGTACTTC. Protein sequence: CAWSPGTSDSYEQYF. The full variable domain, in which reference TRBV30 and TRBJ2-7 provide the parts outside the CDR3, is SQTIHQWPATLVQPVGSPLSLECTVEGTSNPNLYWYRQAAGRGLQLLFYSVGIGQISSEVPQNLSASRPQDRQFILSSKKLLLSDSGFYLCAWSPGTSDSYEQYFGPGTRLTVT.

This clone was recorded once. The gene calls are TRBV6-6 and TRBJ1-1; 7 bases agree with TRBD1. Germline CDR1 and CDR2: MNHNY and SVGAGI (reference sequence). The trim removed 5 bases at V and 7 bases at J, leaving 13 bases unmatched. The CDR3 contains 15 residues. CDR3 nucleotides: TGTGCCAGCAGTAAAACTCACAGGGGCCCCAATGAAGCTTTCTTT. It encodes CASSKTHRGPNEAFF.

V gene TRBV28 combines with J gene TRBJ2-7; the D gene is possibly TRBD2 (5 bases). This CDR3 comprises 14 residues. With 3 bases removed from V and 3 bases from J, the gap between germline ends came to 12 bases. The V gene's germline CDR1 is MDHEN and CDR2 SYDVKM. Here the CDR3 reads CASSFGDGYYEQYF. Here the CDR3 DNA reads TGTGCCAGCAGTTTCGGGGATGGGTACTACGAGCAGTACTTC.

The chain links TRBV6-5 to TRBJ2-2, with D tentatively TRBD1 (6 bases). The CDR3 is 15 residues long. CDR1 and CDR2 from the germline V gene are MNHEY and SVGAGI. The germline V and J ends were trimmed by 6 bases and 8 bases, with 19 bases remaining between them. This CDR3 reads CASRPGQLPGGELFF. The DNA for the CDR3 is TGTGCCAGCAGACCCGGACAGCTCCCAGGGGGGGAGCTGTTTTTT.

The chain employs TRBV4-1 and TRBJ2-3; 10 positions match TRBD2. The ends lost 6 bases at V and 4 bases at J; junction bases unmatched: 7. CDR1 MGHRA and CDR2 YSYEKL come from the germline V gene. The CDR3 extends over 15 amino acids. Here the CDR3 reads CASSLAGVTADTQYF. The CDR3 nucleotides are TGCGCCAGCAGTCTAGCGGGAGTAACGGCAGATACGCAGTATTTT.

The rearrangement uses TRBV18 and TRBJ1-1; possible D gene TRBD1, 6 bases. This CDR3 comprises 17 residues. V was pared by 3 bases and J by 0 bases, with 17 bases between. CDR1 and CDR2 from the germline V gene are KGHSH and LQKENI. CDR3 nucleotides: TGTGCCAGCTCACCCCGCGGGGGCGGCATCATGAACACTGAAGCTTTCTTT. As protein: CASSPRGGGIMNTEAFF.

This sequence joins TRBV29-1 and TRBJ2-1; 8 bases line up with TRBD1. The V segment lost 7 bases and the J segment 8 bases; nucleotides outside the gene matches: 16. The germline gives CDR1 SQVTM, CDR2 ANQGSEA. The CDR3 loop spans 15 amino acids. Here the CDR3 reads CSASPTGVGVDEQFF. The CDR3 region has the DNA TGCAGCGCCTCCCCGACAGGGGTCGGGGTGGATGAGCAGTTCTTC.

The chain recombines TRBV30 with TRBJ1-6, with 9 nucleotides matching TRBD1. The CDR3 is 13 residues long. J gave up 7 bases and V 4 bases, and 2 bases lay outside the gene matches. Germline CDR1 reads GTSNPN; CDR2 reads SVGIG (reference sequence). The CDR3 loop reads CAWTDRGNSPLHF. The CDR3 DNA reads TGTGCCTGGACGGACAGGGGCAATTCACCCCTCCACTTT.